One sample yielded the 7 T cell receptor beta chains listed below, sequenced in a study of blood T cell repertoires in COVID-19. TCRdb keeps only in-frame clones here, not all; method: immunoSEQ multiplex PCR. The table shows about 100,000 clones, with roughly nine tenths occurring only once. The sample taken for sequencing was peripheral blood. These TCRs come from a man between 60 and 75 years old with acute or convalescent COVID-19.

Concerning this clone: At one of its ends the junction is not consistent with the germline gene, which may arise from a read error. The rearrangement links TRBV2 to TRBJ1-1; 7 positions agree with TRBD1. CDR3 length: 15 amino acids. CDR1 is SNHLY, CDR2 FYNNEI, per germline. The CDR3 DNA reads TGTGCCGGCAGTCCCCCACAGGGGCCTGACACTGAAGCTTTCTTT. This gives the protein CAGSPPQGPDTEAFF.

The chain uses TRBV7-3 and TRBJ1-1; D unclear. Trimming took 2 bases from V and 3 from J, leaving 10 bases between them. There are 14 residues in the CDR3. Germline CDR1 and CDR2: SGHTA and FQGTGA. Here the CDR3 DNA reads TGTGCCAGCAGCTTACGGGGAAGGGACACTGAAGCTTTCTTT. Amino acids: CASSLRGRDTEAFF.

The chain links TRBV24-1 to TRBJ2-3; 11 bases match TRBD2. Losses at the gene ends were 1 base for V and 0 bases for J; bases not matched to a gene: 2. In germline, CDR1 is KGHDR, CDR2 SFDVKD. This CDR3 contains 17 residues. The CDR3: CATSDFRLAGSTDTQYF. The CDR3 coding sequence is TGTGCCACCAGTGATTTTAGACTAGCGGGGAGCACAGATACGCAGTATTTT.

The chain employs TRBV24-1 and TRBJ1-2; no firm D call. The CDR3 runs 14 residues. The V gene's germline CDR1 is KGHDR and CDR2 SFDVKD. V lost 7 bases and J lost 1, with 12 bases in between. The CDR3 region is CATSDSGFNYGYTF. DNA for the CDR3: TGTGCCACCAGCGACTCGGGGTTTAACTATGGCTACACCTTC.

The V and J genes are TRBV19 and TRBJ1-3, with TRBD1 matching 11 bases. The CDR3 has 18 amino acids. Germline-derived CDR1 and CDR2 are LNHDA and SQIVND (reference sequence). J lost 0 bases, V lost 8 bases, and 12 bases had no gene match. DNA of the CDR3: TGTGCCAGTCGGGACAGGGGGTCCCGCGGGGGCTCTGGAAACACCATATATTTT. Translated: CASRDRGSRGGSGNTIYF.

The sample holds one count of this clone. The chain's CDR3 is CASSESVKGVRNQPQHF. In nucleotides, the CDR3 is TGTGCCAGCAGCGAAAGTGTGAAAGGAGTACGCAATCAGCCCCAGCATTTT. This sequence joins TRBV21-1 and TRBJ1-5. TRBV21-1 is designated a pseudogene. CDR3 size: 17 residues.

The chain employs TRBV20-1 and TRBJ2-3, with D tentatively TRBD1 (5 bases). With 3 bases removed from V and 5 bases from J, the gap between germline ends came to 6 bases. Germline V gene data show CDR1 as DFQATT and CDR2 as SNEGSKA (reference sequence). The CDR3 spans 11 residues. This CDR3 reads CSASRGDTQYF. CDR3 DNA: TGCAGTGCTAGTAGGGGAGATACGCAGTATTTT.